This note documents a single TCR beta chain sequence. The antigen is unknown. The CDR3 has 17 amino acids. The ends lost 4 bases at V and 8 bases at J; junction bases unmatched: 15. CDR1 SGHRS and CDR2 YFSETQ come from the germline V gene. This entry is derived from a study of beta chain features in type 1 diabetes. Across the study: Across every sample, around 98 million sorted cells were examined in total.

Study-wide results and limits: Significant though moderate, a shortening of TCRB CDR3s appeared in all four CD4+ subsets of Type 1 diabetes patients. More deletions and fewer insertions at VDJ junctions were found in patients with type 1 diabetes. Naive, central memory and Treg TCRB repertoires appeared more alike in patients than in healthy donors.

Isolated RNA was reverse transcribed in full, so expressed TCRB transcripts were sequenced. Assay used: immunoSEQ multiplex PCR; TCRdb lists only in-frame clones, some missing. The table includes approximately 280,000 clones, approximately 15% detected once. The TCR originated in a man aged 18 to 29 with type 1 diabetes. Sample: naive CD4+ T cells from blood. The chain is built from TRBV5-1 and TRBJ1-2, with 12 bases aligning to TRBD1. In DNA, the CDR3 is TGCGCCAGCAGCGGCTGGGACAGGGGGCCCTCTTTACGGGGCTACACCTTC. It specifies CASSGWDRGPSLRGYTF.